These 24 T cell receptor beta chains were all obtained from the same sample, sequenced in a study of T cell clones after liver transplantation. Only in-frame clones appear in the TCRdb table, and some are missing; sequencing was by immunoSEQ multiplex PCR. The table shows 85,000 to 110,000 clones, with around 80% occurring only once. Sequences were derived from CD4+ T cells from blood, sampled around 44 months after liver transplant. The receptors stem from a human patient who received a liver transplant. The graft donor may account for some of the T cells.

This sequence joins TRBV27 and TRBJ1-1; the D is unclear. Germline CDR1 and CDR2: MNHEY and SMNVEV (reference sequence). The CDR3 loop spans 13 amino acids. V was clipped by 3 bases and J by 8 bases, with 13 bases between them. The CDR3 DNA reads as TGTGCCAGCAGTTTTGTCCCAGAGTCGGAAGCTTTCTTT. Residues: CASSFVPESEAFF.

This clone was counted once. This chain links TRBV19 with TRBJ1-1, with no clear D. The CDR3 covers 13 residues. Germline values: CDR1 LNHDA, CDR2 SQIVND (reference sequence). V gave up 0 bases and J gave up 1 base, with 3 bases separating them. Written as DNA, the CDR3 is TGTGCCAGTAGTATAGATGAGAACACTGAAGCTTTCTTT. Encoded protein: CASSIDENTEAFF.

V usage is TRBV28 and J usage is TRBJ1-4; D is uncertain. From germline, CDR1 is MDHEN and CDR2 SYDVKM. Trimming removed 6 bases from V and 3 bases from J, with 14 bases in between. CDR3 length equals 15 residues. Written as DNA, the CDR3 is TGTGCCAGCAGGGGGTTAAAGGGTGCTAATGAAAAACTGTTTTTT. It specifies CASRGLKGANEKLFF.

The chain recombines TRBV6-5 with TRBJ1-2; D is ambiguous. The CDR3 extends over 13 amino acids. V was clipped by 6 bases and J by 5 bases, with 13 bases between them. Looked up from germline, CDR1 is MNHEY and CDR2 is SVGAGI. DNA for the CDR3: TGTGCCAGCAGCCTTAGTACTGCTTATGGCTACACCTTC. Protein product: CASSLSTAYGYTF.

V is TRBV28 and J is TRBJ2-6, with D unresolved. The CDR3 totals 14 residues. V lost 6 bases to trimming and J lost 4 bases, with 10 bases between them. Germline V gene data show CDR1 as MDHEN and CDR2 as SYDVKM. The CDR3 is CASSPQRGANVLTF. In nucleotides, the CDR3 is TGTGCCAGCAGCCCCCAAAGAGGGGCCAACGTCCTGACTTTC.

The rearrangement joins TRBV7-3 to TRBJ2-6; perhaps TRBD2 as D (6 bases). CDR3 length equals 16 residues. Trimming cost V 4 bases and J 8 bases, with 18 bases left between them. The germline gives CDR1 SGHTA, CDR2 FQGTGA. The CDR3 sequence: CASSSFPGAATNVLTF. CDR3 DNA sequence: TGTGCCAGCAGCTCTTTTCCGGGAGCTGCAACCAACGTCCTGACTTTC.

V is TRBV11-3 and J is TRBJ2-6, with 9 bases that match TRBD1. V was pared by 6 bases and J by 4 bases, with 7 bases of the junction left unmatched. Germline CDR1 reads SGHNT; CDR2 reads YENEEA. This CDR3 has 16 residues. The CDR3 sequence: CASRGQGWSGANVLTF. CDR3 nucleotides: TGTGCCAGCAGGGGACAGGGTTGGTCCGGGGCCAACGTCCTGACTTTC.

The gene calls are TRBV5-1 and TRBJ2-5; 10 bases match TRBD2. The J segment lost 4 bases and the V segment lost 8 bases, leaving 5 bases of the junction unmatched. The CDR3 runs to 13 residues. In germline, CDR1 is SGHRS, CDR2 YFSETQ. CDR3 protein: CASRRTSGETQYF. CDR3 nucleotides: TGCGCCAGTCGAAGGACTAGCGGAGAGACCCAGTACTTC. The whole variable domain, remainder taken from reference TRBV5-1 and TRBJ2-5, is KAGVTQTPRYLIKTRGQQVTLSCSPISGHRSVSWYQQTPGQGLQFLFEYFSETQRNKGNFPGRFSGRQFSNSRSEMNVSTLELGDSALYLCASRRTSGETQYFGPGTRLLVL.

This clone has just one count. CDR3 coding DNA: TGTGCCAGTAGTATTGGGGACAGGGGATCTGGCTACACCTTC. Translated: CASSIGDRGSGYTF. The genes are TRBV19 and TRBJ1-2, with TRBD1 matching 10 bases. Germline lookup yields CDR1 LNHDA and CDR2 SQIVND (reference sequence). Trimming took 3 bases from V and 7 from J; bases not matched to a gene: 5. CDR3 length equals 14 residues.

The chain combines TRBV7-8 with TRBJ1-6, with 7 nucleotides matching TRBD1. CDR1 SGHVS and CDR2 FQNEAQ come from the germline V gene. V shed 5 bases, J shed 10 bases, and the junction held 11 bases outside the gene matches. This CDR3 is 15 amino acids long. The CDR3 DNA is TGTGCCAGCAGCGGGACCGGGACAGTCGACTCACCCCTCCACTTT. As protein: CASSGTGTVDSPLHF.

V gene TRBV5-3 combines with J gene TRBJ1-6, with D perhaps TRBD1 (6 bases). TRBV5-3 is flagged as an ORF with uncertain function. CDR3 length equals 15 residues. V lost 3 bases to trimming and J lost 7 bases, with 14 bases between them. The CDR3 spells CARSYDRDTNSPLHF. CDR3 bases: TGTGCCAGAAGCTATGACCGGGACACCAATTCACCCCTCCACTTT.

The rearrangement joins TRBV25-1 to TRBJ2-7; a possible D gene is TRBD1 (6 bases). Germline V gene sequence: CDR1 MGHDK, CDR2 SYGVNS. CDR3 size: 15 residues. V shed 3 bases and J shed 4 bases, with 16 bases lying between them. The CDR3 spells CASSDTTGSIYEQYF. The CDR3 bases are TGTGCCAGCAGTGACACTACAGGGTCGATTTACGAGCAGTACTTC.

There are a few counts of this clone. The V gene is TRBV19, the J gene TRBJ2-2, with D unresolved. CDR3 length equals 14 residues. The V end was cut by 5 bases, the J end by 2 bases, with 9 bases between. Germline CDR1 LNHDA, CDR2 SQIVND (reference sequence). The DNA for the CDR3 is TGTGCCAGTAGTGTGTATACAAACACCGGGGAGCTGTTTTTT. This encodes CASSVYTNTGELFF.

CDR3 region: CASSQYRAKGEKLFF. The DNA of the CDR3 is TGTGCCAGCAGCCAGTACCGGGCCAAGGGGGAAAAACTGTTTTTT. The chain combines TRBV14 with TRBJ1-4, with D possibly being TRBD1 (5 bases). This CDR3 contains 15 residues. Per the germline V gene, CDR1 is SGHDN and CDR2 is FVKESK. V was shortened by 3 bases and J by 8 bases, with 16 bases between the two germline ends.

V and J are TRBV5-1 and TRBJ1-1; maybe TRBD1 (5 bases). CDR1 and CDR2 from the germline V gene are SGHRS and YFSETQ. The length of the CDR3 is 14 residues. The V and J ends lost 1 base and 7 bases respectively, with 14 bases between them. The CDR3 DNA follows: TGCGCCAGCAGCTTGTCTGGGGGGACTTTTGAAGCTTTCTTT. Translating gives CASSLSGGTFEAFF.

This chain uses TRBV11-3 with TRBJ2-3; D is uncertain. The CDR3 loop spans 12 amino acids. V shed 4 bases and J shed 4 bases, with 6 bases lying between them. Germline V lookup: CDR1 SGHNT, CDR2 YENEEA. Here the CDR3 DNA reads TGTGCCAGCAGCTCTAGGTCAGATACGCAGTATTTT. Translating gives CASSSRSDTQYF.

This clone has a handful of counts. As DNA, the CDR3 is TGTGCCAGCAGCTCAAGGGACAGGTCGAACACTGAAGCTTTCTTT. It yields the protein CASSSRDRSNTEAFF. This rearrangement joins TRBV7-2 to TRBJ1-1; TRBD1 matches at 8 bases. The CDR3 runs 15 residues. Losses at the gene ends were 4 bases for V and 1 base for J; bases not matched to a gene: 5. Germline assignment: CDR1 SGHTA and CDR2 FQGNSA.

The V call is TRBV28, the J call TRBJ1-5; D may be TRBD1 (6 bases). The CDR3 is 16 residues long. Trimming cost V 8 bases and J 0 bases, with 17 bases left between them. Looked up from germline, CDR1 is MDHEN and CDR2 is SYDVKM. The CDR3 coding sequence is TGTGCCAGCGGGGAAGGGGGTTTGCATAGCAATCAGCCCCAGCATTTT. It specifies CASGEGGLHSNQPQHF.

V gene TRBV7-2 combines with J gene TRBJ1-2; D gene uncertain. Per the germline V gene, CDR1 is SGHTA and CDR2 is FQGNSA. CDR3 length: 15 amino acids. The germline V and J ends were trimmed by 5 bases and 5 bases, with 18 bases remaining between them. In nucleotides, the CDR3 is TGTGCCAGCAGCACCGAAAGGAAGGAAAGTTATGGCTACACCTTC. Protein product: CASSTERKESYGYTF. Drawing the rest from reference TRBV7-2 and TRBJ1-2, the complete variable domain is GAGVSQSPSNKVTEKGKDVELRCDPISGHTALYWYRQSLGQGLEFLIYFQGNSAPDKSGLPSDRFSAERTGGSVSTLTIQRTQQEDSAVYLCASSTERKESYGYTFGSGTRLTVV.

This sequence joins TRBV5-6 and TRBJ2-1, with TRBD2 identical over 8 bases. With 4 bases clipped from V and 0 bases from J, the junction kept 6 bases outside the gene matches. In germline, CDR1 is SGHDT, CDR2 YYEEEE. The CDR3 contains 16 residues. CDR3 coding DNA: TGTGCCAGCAGCGAGACGGGGGGGAGCTCCTACAATGAGCAGTTCTTC. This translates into CASSETGGSSYNEQFF.

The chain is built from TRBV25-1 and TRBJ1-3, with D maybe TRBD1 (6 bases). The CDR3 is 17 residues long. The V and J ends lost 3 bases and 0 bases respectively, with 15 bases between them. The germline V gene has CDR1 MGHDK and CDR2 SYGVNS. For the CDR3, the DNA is TGTGCCAGCAGTGAGGGCGTTGGGGGCTCCTCTGGAAACACCATATATTTT. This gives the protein CASSEGVGGSSGNTIYF.

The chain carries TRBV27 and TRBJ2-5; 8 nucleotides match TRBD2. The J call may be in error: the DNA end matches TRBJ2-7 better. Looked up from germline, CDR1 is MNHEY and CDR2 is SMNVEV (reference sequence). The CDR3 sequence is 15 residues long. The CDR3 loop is CASSLSLAGFYEQYF. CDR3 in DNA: TGTGCCAGCAGTTTGTCTTTAGCGGGATTCTACGAGCAGTACTTC.

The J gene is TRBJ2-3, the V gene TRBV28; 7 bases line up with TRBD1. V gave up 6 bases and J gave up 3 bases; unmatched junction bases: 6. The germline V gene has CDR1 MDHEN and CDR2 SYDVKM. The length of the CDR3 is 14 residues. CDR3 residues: CASRSTGLTDTQYF. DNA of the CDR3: TGTGCCAGCAGGTCGACAGGGTTAACAGATACGCAGTATTTT. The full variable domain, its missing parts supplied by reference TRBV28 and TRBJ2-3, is DVKVTQSSRYLVKRTGEKVFLECVQDMDHENMFWYRQDPGLGLRLIYFSYDVKMKEKGDIPEGYSVSREKKERFSLILESASTNQTSMYLCASRSTGLTDTQYFGPGTRLTVL.

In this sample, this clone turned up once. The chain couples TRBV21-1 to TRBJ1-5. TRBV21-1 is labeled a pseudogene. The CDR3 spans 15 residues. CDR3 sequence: CASSPTYHSNQPQHF. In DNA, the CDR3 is TGTGCCAGCAGTCCGACTTACCATAGCAATCAGCCCCAGCATTTT.